One TCR beta chain is described in this entry. The data belong to a study of blood T cell repertoires in COVID-19. V was clipped by 5 bases and J by 6 bases; unmatched bases: 6. The CDR3 length is 15 residues. Looked up from germline, CDR1 is MNHEY and CDR2 is SMNVEV (reference sequence). TCRdb's copy holds only in-frame clones and misses some; the assay was immunoSEQ multiplex PCR. The sample carries almost 70,000 clones, roughly nine tenths recorded once. This rearrangement joins TRBV27 to TRBJ2-2; 10 nucleotides match TRBD1. The receptor comes from a woman between 45 and 65 years old with active COVID-19. Sequenced: peripheral blood. In nucleotides, the CDR3 is TGTGCCAGCAGTCTCCGACAGGGGGCTGCCGGGGAGCTGTTTTTT. Its protein is CASSLRQGAAGELFF.